The 32 T cell receptor beta chains in this list originate from one sample, sequenced in a study of cytomegalovirus exposure and HLA in healthy donors. Generated by immunoSEQ multiplex PCR, the TCRdb table keeps only in-frame clones and is missing some. In the table there are some 120,000 clones, roughly 90% of which are singletons. Sequencing was performed on PBMCs. The receptors originated from a young man in good health and CMV-seronegative.

In DNA form, the CDR3 reads TGTGCCAGCAGTACAGGGGGCTATGGCTACACCTTC. It is translated as CASSTGGYGYTF. The V gene is TRBV28, the J gene TRBJ1-2; TRBD1 aligns across 8 bases. The V gene end was trimmed by 5 bases and the J gene end by 4 bases; junction bases not matched to a gene: 0. Germline values: CDR1 MDHEN, CDR2 SYDVKM. The CDR3 runs to 12 residues.

This sequence joins TRBV6-1 and TRBJ1-3; weak D call: TRBD1 (5 bases). V lost 7 bases and J lost 2, with 12 bases in between. The CDR3 runs 14 residues. Germline CDR1 reads MNHNS; CDR2 reads SASEGT. The CDR3 nucleotides are TGTGCCAGCACTCCGGGGGGGGCTGGAAACACCATATATTTT. This sequence encodes CASTPGGAGNTIYF.

The chain recombines TRBV7-2 with TRBJ1-1; D remains unclear. The CDR3 covers 11 residues. Trimming left V 6 bases short and J 6 bases short, with 8 bases between. The germline V gene encodes CDR1 SGHTA and CDR2 FQGNSA. CDR3 in amino acids: CASRTVAEAFF. The CDR3 DNA follows: TGTGCCAGCAGAACAGTGGCTGAAGCTTTCTTT.

The rearrangement joins TRBV4-1 to TRBJ2-1; a possible D gene is TRBD1 (5 bases). The CDR3 has 12 amino acids. Germline lookup yields CDR1 MGHRA and CDR2 YSYEKL. The V gene lost 3 bases and the J gene lost 11 bases, with 11 bases spanning the gap. The CDR3 protein is CASSQDTPKQFF. Here the CDR3 DNA reads TGCGCCAGCAGCCAGGACACGCCGAAGCAGTTCTTC.

This clone was detected a few times. This chain connects TRBV6-1 to TRBJ1-5; 7 bases map to TRBD1. CDR1 MNHNS and CDR2 SASEGT come from the germline V gene. The CDR3 covers 13 residues. With V trimmed by 7 bases and J by 2 bases, 2 bases remained unmatched. CDR3 residues: CASTGQGNQPQHF. The CDR3 DNA sequence: TGTGCCAGCACCGGACAGGGCAATCAGCCCCAGCATTTT.

In this sample, this clone turned up a few times. The chain employs TRBV19 and TRBJ1-1, with 7 bases lining up with TRBD1. The CDR3 extends over 14 amino acids. V shed 6 bases and J 2 bases; nucleotides not matched to a gene: 6. Germline V gene lookup returns CDR1 LNHDA and CDR2 SQIVND (reference sequence). CDR3 sequence: CASRSTGANTEAFF. DNA for the CDR3: TGTGCCAGTAGATCTACAGGGGCCAACACTGAAGCTTTCTTT.

This chain links TRBV2 with TRBJ1-1; a weak D match, TRBD1 (6 bases). The germline V gene has CDR1 SNHLY and CDR2 FYNNEI. The V end lost 5 bases, the J end lost 3 bases, and 13 bases lay between the germline ends. The CDR3 loop spans 14 amino acids. CDR3 nucleotide sequence: TGTGCCAGCAGTCCGGACAGCCCTTACACTGAAGCTTTCTTT. Translated, it gives CASSPDSPYTEAFF.

V is TRBV5-1 and J is TRBJ1-2; tentatively, D is TRBD1 (6 bases). Looked up from germline, CDR1 is SGHRS and CDR2 is YFSETQ. The CDR3 runs to 16 residues. Trimming cost V 2 bases and J 6 bases, with 20 bases left between them. CDR3 bases: TGCGCCAGCAGCTTACATCCGGACAGAAAGCCGGATGGCTACACCTTC. Protein sequence: CASSLHPDRKPDGYTF.

The V call is TRBV7-2, the J call TRBJ2-7, with TRBD2 as a possible D gene (6 bases). There are 13 residues in the CDR3. Deletions cut 0 bases from V and 6 bases from J, with 9 bases between. Per the germline V gene, CDR1 is SGHTA and CDR2 is FQGNSA. The CDR3 bases are TGTGCCAGCAGCTTAGCCGGGACTGCCGAGCAGTACTTC. It translates to CASSLAGTAEQYF.

The chain couples TRBV4-3 to TRBJ2-3, with D possibly being TRBD2 (5 bases). This CDR3 region has 16 residues. The germline V gene encodes CDR1 LGHNA and CDR2 YSLEER. Deletions cut 0 bases from V and 2 bases from J, with 12 bases between. In DNA, the CDR3 is TGCGCCAGCAGCCAAGATTTAGTGGACTTCACAGATACGCAGTATTTT. Residues: CASSQDLVDFTDTQYF.

The J gene is TRBJ1-2, the V gene TRBV18; TRBD1 might be the D (5 bases). V was pared by 5 bases and J by 7 bases, with 23 bases between. Germline CDR1 and CDR2: KGHSH and LQKENI. This CDR3 region has 16 residues. In DNA, the CDR3 is TGTGCCAGCTCATCGTCGGGTCAGACAGTCCCTTCTGGCTACACCTTC. Translating gives CASSSSGQTVPSGYTF.

This chain connects TRBV9 to TRBJ2-5; D might be TRBD2 (7 bases). Germline CDR1 SGDLS, CDR2 YYNGEE. This CDR3 is 14 amino acids long. The V end was cut by 0 bases, the J end by 5 bases, with 11 bases between. CDR3 sequence: CASSVEEGGETQYF. The CDR3 bases are TGTGCCAGCAGCGTAGAAGAGGGGGGGGAGACCCAGTACTTC.

This clone appeared a few times. This chain uses TRBV30 with TRBJ1-2; 9 positions match TRBD1. The length of the CDR3 is 15 residues. CDR1 GTSNPN and CDR2 SVGIG come from the germline V gene (reference sequence). V lost 5 bases and J lost 5; bases outside the gene matches: 12. The CDR3 region is CAWRAQGAPAYGYTF. CDR3 DNA: TGTGCCTGGCGCGCACAGGGGGCTCCGGCTTATGGCTACACCTTC.

The chain carries TRBV6-1 and TRBJ2-1; tentative D call: TRBD2 (6 bases). V lost 8 bases and J 1 base, leaving 15 bases between the germline ends. The CDR3 is 15 amino acids. Germline V gene sequence: CDR1 MNHNS, CDR2 SASEGT. The CDR3 is CASERRARSYNEQFF. The CDR3 nucleotides are TGTGCCAGCGAACGGAGGGCCCGGTCCTACAATGAGCAGTTCTTC.

This clone came up once. CDR3 DNA: TGCAGCGTTGAAGTCCCGCCCACGACAGGTGACTATGGCTACACCTTC. Translation: CSVEVPPTTGDYGYTF. The chain combines TRBV29-1 with TRBJ1-2; a possible D gene is TRBD1 (6 bases). Germline V CDR1 and CDR2: SQVTM, ANQGSEA. V was shortened by 1 base and J by 3 bases, with 18 bases between the two germline ends. The CDR3 has 16 residues.

V is TRBV4-2 and J is TRBJ2-5; TRBD1 is a possible D gene (5 bases). Germline V CDR1 and CDR2: LGHNA, YNFKEQ. The CDR3 consists of 15 residues. V dropped 1 base and J dropped 5 bases, with 14 bases sitting between them. The CDR3 is CASSQVPPRQETQYF. CDR3 in DNA: TGTGCCAGCAGCCAAGTCCCCCCCCGACAGGAGACCCAGTACTTC.

The chain combines TRBV4-3 with TRBJ1-2, with D tentatively TRBD1 (6 bases). V lost 0 bases to trimming and J lost 8 bases, with 13 bases between them. Germline CDR1 reads LGHNA; CDR2 reads YSLEER. This CDR3 region has 14 residues. The CDR3 loop reads CASSQDDRKGGYTF. As DNA, the CDR3 is TGCGCCAGCAGCCAAGATGACAGGAAAGGAGGCTACACCTTC.

The chain uses TRBV7-9 and TRBJ1-3; possibly TRBD1 for D (6 bases). Germline CDR1 is SEHNR and CDR2 is FQNEAQ (reference sequence). The CDR3 sequence is 17 residues long. Trimming removed 5 bases at V and 3 bases at J, with 20 bases between. The chain's CDR3 is CASSPRSAGAGGNTIYF. The CDR3 bases are TGTGCCAGCAGCCCCAGAAGCGCAGGGGCGGGTGGAAACACCATATATTTT. The full variable domain, its missing parts supplied by reference TRBV7-9 and TRBJ1-3, is DTGVSQNPRHKITKRGQNVTFRCDPISEHNRLYWYRQTLGQGPEFLTYFQNEAQLEKSRLLSDRFSAERPKGSFSTLEIQRTEQGDSAMYLCASSPRSAGAGGNTIYFGEGSWLTVV.

The V gene is TRBV6-5, the J gene TRBJ1-4; tentatively, D is TRBD1 (5 bases). The length of the CDR3 is 15 residues. Trimming took off 4 bases at V and 4 bases at J, with 13 bases between the two ends. The germline V gene encodes CDR1 MNHEY and CDR2 SVGAGI. CDR3 nucleotides: TGTGCCAGCAGTTCGATCAGGGAGGGTAATGAAAAACTGTTTTTT. This codes for CASSSIREGNEKLFF.

The rearrangement links TRBV5-1 to TRBJ2-1, with 9 bases identical to TRBD2. Germline V gives CDR1 SGHRS, CDR2 YFSETQ. J gave up 0 bases and V 4 bases, and 8 bases lay outside the gene matches. CDR3 size: 17 residues. CDR3 bases: TGCGCCAGCAGCCTCCTAGCGGGACGGAGCTCCTACAATGAGCAGTTCTTC. Translating gives CASSLLAGRSSYNEQFF.

The chain links TRBV9 to TRBJ1-3, with D perhaps matching TRBD1 (6 bases). The ends were cut back, 4 bases at V and 3 bases at J, with 11 bases in the middle. The V gene's germline CDR1 is SGDLS and CDR2 YYNGEE. CDR3 length: 14 residues. The CDR3 loop reads CASSLQGVGNTIYF. The DNA of the CDR3 is TGTGCCAGCAGCTTACAGGGTGTTGGAAACACCATATATTTT.

The chain links TRBV19 to TRBJ2-3; D is unclear. Germline V gene lookup returns CDR1 LNHDA and CDR2 SQIVND (reference sequence). V lost 3 bases and J lost 2, with 9 bases in between. The CDR3 covers 14 residues. CDR3 sequence: CASSILLNTDTQYF. The CDR3 DNA sequence: TGTGCCAGTAGTATTCTTTTAAACACAGATACGCAGTATTTT.

The CDR3 sequence: CASSQEERATDTQYF. The CDR3 DNA reads as TGCGCCAGCAGCCAAGAGGAGCGAGCTACAGATACGCAGTATTTT. V is TRBV4-1 and J is TRBJ2-3; D unclear. Germline values: CDR1 MGHRA, CDR2 YSYEKL. Trimming pared 0 bases from V and 3 bases from J, leaving 10 bases between. The CDR3 runs 15 residues.

V is TRBV7-9 and J is TRBJ2-2, with D tentatively TRBD1 (5 bases). This CDR3 has 15 amino acids. Germline V gives CDR1 SEHNR, CDR2 FQNEAQ (reference sequence). The V end was cut by 0 bases, the J end by 2 bases, with 7 bases between. DNA of the CDR3: TGTGCCAGCAGCTTAGCTGGACAAAACACCGGGGAGCTGTTTTTT. This sequence encodes CASSLAGQNTGELFF.

The chain carries TRBV5-1 and TRBJ2-1, with 9 bases matching TRBD2. Unmatched junction bases numbered 9, after V lost 0 bases and J lost 5 bases. This CDR3 has 17 amino acids. Germline V lookup: CDR1 SGHRS, CDR2 YFSETQ. CDR3 protein: CASSLVVGTSRDNEQFF. The CDR3, as DNA: TGCGCCAGCAGCTTGGTGGTAGGGACTAGCCGAGACAATGAGCAGTTCTTC.

In its sample, this clone was seen once. This chain uses TRBV15 with TRBJ2-2; possible D gene TRBD2, 5 bases. The V end lost 6 bases, the J end lost 4 bases, and 9 bases lay between the germline ends. The CDR3 is 13 residues long. Germline loops: CDR1 LNHNV, CDR2 YYDKDF (reference sequence). The DNA of the CDR3 is TGTGCCACCAGGGGGAGTGGCACCGGGGAGCTGTTTTTT. The encoded protein is CATRGSGTGELFF. The entire variable domain, with the rest obtained from reference TRBV15 and TRBJ2-2, is as follows: DAMVIQNPRYQVTQFGKPVTLSCSQTLNHNVMYWYQQKSSQAPKLLFHYYDKDFNNEADTPDNFQSRRPNTSFCFLDIRSPGLGDTAMYLCATRGSGTGELFFGEGSRLTVL.

This clone has more than one count but fewer than ten. The chain uses TRBV19 and TRBJ2-3; D may be TRBD1 (6 bases). The CDR3 has 14 residues. Trimming stripped 10 bases from V and 1 base from J, with 15 bases between. Looked up from germline, CDR1 is LNHDA and CDR2 is SQIVND (reference sequence). The CDR3 sequence: CATKDRSRTDTQYF. The CDR3 DNA reads TGTGCCACGAAGGACAGATCCCGCACAGATACGCAGTATTTT.

This clone was recorded once. The chain links TRBV11-3 to TRBJ2-1, with 7 bases identical to TRBD2. The CDR3 has 15 residues. The germline gives CDR1 SGHNT, CDR2 YENEEA. V shed 5 bases, J shed 5 bases, and the junction held 9 bases outside the gene matches. The CDR3 loop reads CASSPPGRGNNEQFF. The DNA for the CDR3 is TGTGCCAGCAGCCCCCCAGGGAGGGGTAACAATGAGCAGTTCTTC.

The CDR3 sequence is CASSFPGTGSAGYTF. DNA of the CDR3: TGTGCCAGCAGCTTTCCCGGGACAGGATCGGCTGGCTACACCTTC. The chain carries TRBV7-9 and TRBJ1-2, with 8 bases matching TRBD1. This CDR3 region has 15 residues. The junction had 10 bases not matched to a gene; V was cut back by 3 bases and J by 7 bases. CDR1 SEHNR and CDR2 FQNEAQ come from the germline V gene (reference sequence).

This chain joins TRBV6-5 and TRBJ1-2; the D gene is possibly TRBD1 (6 bases). Germline CDR1 MNHEY, CDR2 SVGAGI. V lost 2 bases and J lost 8, with 12 bases in between. This CDR3 spans 13 amino acids. DNA for the CDR3: TGTGCCAGCAGTTACACGGGGGGCGAGGGCTACACCTTC. Residues: CASSYTGGEGYTF.

The V call is TRBV5-4, the J call TRBJ2-5, with D uncertain. The CDR3 runs 13 residues. Trimming took off 3 bases at V and 10 bases at J, with 16 bases between the two ends. Germline lookup yields CDR1 SGHNT and CDR2 YYREEE (reference sequence). The CDR3 bases are TGTGCCAGCAGCTCCCAACCTGACGGGTACCAGTACTTC. It specifies CASSSQPDGYQYF.

The CDR3 spells CASSEYGLAGATGELFF. The CDR3 DNA follows: TGTGCCAGCAGTGAATACGGGCTAGCGGGAGCCACCGGGGAGCTGTTTTTT. This sequence joins TRBV25-1 and TRBJ2-2; 10 nucleotides line up with TRBD2. Germline V lookup: CDR1 MGHDK, CDR2 SYGVNS. The CDR3 extends over 17 amino acids. V lost 0 bases and J lost 4; bases outside the gene matches: 5.